This record concerns one TCR beta chain sequence. Its target is not known. This record belongs to a study of cytotoxic CD8 clonotypes in ibrutinib-treated CLL. Whole-study results and caveats: Patients had baseline clonality above age-matched healthy donors, and this clonality moved with circulating CD8+ T-cell counts. Elevated clonality accompanied ibrutinib response, with a return toward baseline values at progression.

Libraries were prepared by immunoSEQ multiplex PCR; TCRdb keeps only in-frame clonotypes and omits some of them. Found here are tens of thousands of clones, more than 45% of them singletons; the top ten hold around a third. After removal of 5 bases from V and 0 bases from J, the junction contained 11 bases not matched to a gene. This CDR3 region has 17 residues. CDR1 LNHDA and CDR2 SQIVND come from the germline V gene (reference sequence). This chain connects TRBV19 to TRBJ1-2; TRBD1 aligns across 8 bases. The specimen comprised PBMCs, sampled after 12 months of ibrutinib treatment. The sequence was collected from a human donor with chronic lymphocytic leukemia. For the CDR3, the DNA is TGTGCCAGTAGTTCTAAGACAGGGGCTGGAGCTAACTATGGCTACACCTTC. As protein: CASSSKTGAGANYGYTF.